These 13 T cell receptor beta chains were all obtained from the same sample, sequenced in a study of regulatory T cells in long-lasting Graves disease. HTBI primers from iRepertoire and Arm-PCR of CDR3 regions yielded the TCR beta libraries. TCRdb passed the multiplex PCR reads through MiXCR, listing each CDR3 protein once. Seen here are about 430,000 distinct CDR3 sequences, 21% observed once, and the top ten hold roughly an eighth. Time point denoted: persistent/refractory GD, antithyroid drugs over 5 years with positive TRAb. With RNA extracted from PBMCs as input, the TCR library was made. Sequenced material: peripheral blood mononuclear cells (PBMCs), taken when the disease was refractory, from a patient treated with antithyroid drugs. The source is a female donor with Graves disease.

This clonotype was observed a handful of times. The chain recombines TRBV25-1 with TRBJ1-4, with D perhaps matching TRBD1 (5 bases). V was pared by 1 base and J by 4 bases, with 10 bases between. CDR1 is MGHDK and CDR2 is SYGVNS in the germline V gene. The CDR3 loop spans 15 amino acids. The CDR3 here is CASSESGRDNEKLFF. CDR3 DNA: TGTGCCAGCAGTGAATCTGGCAGGGATAATGAAAAACTGTTTTTT.

This rearrangement joins TRBV5-8 to TRBJ1-1, with 9 bases that match TRBD1. The CDR3 has 16 residues. Germline V lookup: CDR1 SGHTS, CDR2 YDEGEE. V dropped 0 bases and J dropped 4; count of bases not matched to a gene: 7. The CDR3 here is CASSLGIQQGATEAFF. The CDR3 region has the DNA TGTGCCAGCAGCTTGGGGATACAACAGGGGGCCACTGAAGCTTTCTTT. The complete variable domain, with remaining parts taken from reference TRBV5-8 and TRBJ1-1, reads EAGVTQSPTHLIKTRGQQATLRCSPISGHTSVYWYQQALGLGLQFLLWYDEGEERNRGNFPPRFSGRQFPNYSSELNVNALELEDSALYLCASSLGIQQGATEAFFGQGTRLTVV.

Points on this clonotype: Just one base apart from a much larger clone, this may be a read error. This chain joins TRBV5-1 and TRBJ2-7; D unclear. Per the germline V gene, CDR1 is SGHRS and CDR2 is YFSETQ. Trimming took off 1 base at V and 4 bases at J, with 15 bases between the two ends. The CDR3 extends over 15 amino acids. The CDR3 DNA reads as TGCGCCAGCAGCTTGAGTTCAGTCGACCCTTACGAGCAGTACTTC. This encodes CASSLSSVDPYEQYF.

V is TRBV19 and J is TRBJ1-6; D uncertain. The CDR3 covers 14 residues. CDR1 LNHDA and CDR2 SQIVND come from the germline V gene (reference sequence). V was trimmed by 3 bases and J by 8 bases, leaving 11 bases between them. This CDR3 is CASSIGDIDSPLHF. The CDR3 bases are TGTGCCAGTAGTATCGGAGACATCGATTCACCCCTCCACTTT.

Ten or more counts support this clonotype. The rearrangement uses TRBV14 and TRBJ2-5; no clear D gene. V was cut by 0 bases and J by 4 bases, with 6 bases left in between. Germline V gene lookup returns CDR1 SGHDN and CDR2 FVKESK. CDR3 length: 13 residues. CDR3 amino acids: CASSQEGSETQYF. The CDR3, as DNA: TGTGCCAGCAGCCAAGAGGGTTCAGAGACCCAGTACTTC.

This clonotype has at least ten counts. V is TRBV6-2 or TRBV6-3 and J is TRBJ1-1; 7 bases line up with TRBD1. In germline, CDR1 is MNHEY, CDR2 SVGEGT. The CDR3 loop spans 15 amino acids. The V gene end was trimmed by 4 bases and the J gene end by 7 bases; junction bases not matched to a gene: 12. The CDR3 DNA reads TGTGCCAGCAGTTCCCGGACACACAGGGGCGGTGAAGCTTTCTTT. This gives the protein CASSSRTHRGGEAFF.

V usage is TRBV30 and J usage is TRBJ1-5; 8 positions match TRBD1. Germline-derived CDR1 and CDR2 are GTSNPN and SVGIG (reference sequence). The CDR3 is 14 residues long. With 6 bases clipped from V and 7 bases from J, the junction kept 11 bases outside the gene matches. In DNA, the CDR3 is TGTGCCTGCGACGCCGACAGGGGAGGGCAGCCCCAGCATTTT. Amino acids: CACDADRGGQPQHF.

The sample holds a few counts of this clonotype. V and J are TRBV13 and TRBJ2-1, with D unresolved. CDR1 and CDR2 from the germline V gene are PRHDT and FYEKMQ (reference sequence). V dropped 5 bases and J dropped 6 bases, with 8 bases sitting between them. The CDR3 loop spans 12 amino acids. The CDR3 sequence is CASSPPSNEQFF. The CDR3 DNA reads TGTGCCAGCAGCCCCCCCAGCAATGAGCAGTTCTTC.

This clonotype was picked up many times. The V gene is TRBV20-1, the J gene TRBJ2-2; D may be TRBD1 (5 bases). CDR1 is DFQATT and CDR2 is SNEGSKA in the germline V gene (reference sequence). This CDR3 is built from 13 residues. V lost 3 bases and J lost 15, with 20 bases in between. The CDR3 loop reads CSARSFRGPLMFF. The DNA for the CDR3 is TGCAGTGCTAGGTCCTTTAGGGGCCCTCTGATGTTTTTT.

The chain uses TRBV7-2 and TRBJ2-7; a possible D gene is TRBD2 (6 bases). The germline V and J ends were trimmed by 1 base and 3 bases, with 13 bases remaining between them. Germline CDR1 reads SGHTA; CDR2 reads FQGNSA. This CDR3 is built from 15 residues. In DNA form, the CDR3 reads TGTGCCAGCAGCTTAGAAGAGGCGGGGAACTACGAGCAGTACTTC. Translation gives CASSLEEAGNYEQYF.

This clonotype has a count of ten or more. The CDR3 DNA follows: TGTGCCAGCAGTCGACAGGGTGGGGCAGAGACCCAGTACTTC. Its translation: CASSRQGGAETQYF. The chain recombines TRBV28 with TRBJ2-5; 7 nucleotides match TRBD1. Germline CDR1 is MDHEN and CDR2 is SYDVKM. J was trimmed by 4 bases and V by 5 bases; bases with no gene match: 7. The CDR3 spans 14 residues.

The rearrangement uses TRBV3-1 and TRBJ2-6; 9 positions agree with TRBD1. Germline lookup yields CDR1 LGHDT and CDR2 YNNKEL (reference sequence). V lost 1 base to trimming and J lost 0 bases; unmatched junction nucleotides: 10. CDR3 length equals 20 residues. The CDR3 is CASSQASPGTGNSGANVLTF. The CDR3 DNA reads as TGTGCCAGCAGCCAAGCTTCTCCAGGGACAGGGAACTCTGGGGCCAACGTCCTGACTTTC.

In this sample, this clonotype turned up many times. The chain is built from TRBV11-2 and TRBJ2-5; 7 bases agree with TRBD2. The germline gives CDR1 SGHAT, CDR2 FQNNGV. With V trimmed by 2 bases and J by 1 base, 4 bases remained unmatched. The CDR3 is made up of 15 amino acids. CDR3 DNA sequence: TGTGCCAGCAGCTTATGGGGAGGGCTCCAAGAGACCCAGTACTTC. Its protein is CASSLWGGLQETQYF.